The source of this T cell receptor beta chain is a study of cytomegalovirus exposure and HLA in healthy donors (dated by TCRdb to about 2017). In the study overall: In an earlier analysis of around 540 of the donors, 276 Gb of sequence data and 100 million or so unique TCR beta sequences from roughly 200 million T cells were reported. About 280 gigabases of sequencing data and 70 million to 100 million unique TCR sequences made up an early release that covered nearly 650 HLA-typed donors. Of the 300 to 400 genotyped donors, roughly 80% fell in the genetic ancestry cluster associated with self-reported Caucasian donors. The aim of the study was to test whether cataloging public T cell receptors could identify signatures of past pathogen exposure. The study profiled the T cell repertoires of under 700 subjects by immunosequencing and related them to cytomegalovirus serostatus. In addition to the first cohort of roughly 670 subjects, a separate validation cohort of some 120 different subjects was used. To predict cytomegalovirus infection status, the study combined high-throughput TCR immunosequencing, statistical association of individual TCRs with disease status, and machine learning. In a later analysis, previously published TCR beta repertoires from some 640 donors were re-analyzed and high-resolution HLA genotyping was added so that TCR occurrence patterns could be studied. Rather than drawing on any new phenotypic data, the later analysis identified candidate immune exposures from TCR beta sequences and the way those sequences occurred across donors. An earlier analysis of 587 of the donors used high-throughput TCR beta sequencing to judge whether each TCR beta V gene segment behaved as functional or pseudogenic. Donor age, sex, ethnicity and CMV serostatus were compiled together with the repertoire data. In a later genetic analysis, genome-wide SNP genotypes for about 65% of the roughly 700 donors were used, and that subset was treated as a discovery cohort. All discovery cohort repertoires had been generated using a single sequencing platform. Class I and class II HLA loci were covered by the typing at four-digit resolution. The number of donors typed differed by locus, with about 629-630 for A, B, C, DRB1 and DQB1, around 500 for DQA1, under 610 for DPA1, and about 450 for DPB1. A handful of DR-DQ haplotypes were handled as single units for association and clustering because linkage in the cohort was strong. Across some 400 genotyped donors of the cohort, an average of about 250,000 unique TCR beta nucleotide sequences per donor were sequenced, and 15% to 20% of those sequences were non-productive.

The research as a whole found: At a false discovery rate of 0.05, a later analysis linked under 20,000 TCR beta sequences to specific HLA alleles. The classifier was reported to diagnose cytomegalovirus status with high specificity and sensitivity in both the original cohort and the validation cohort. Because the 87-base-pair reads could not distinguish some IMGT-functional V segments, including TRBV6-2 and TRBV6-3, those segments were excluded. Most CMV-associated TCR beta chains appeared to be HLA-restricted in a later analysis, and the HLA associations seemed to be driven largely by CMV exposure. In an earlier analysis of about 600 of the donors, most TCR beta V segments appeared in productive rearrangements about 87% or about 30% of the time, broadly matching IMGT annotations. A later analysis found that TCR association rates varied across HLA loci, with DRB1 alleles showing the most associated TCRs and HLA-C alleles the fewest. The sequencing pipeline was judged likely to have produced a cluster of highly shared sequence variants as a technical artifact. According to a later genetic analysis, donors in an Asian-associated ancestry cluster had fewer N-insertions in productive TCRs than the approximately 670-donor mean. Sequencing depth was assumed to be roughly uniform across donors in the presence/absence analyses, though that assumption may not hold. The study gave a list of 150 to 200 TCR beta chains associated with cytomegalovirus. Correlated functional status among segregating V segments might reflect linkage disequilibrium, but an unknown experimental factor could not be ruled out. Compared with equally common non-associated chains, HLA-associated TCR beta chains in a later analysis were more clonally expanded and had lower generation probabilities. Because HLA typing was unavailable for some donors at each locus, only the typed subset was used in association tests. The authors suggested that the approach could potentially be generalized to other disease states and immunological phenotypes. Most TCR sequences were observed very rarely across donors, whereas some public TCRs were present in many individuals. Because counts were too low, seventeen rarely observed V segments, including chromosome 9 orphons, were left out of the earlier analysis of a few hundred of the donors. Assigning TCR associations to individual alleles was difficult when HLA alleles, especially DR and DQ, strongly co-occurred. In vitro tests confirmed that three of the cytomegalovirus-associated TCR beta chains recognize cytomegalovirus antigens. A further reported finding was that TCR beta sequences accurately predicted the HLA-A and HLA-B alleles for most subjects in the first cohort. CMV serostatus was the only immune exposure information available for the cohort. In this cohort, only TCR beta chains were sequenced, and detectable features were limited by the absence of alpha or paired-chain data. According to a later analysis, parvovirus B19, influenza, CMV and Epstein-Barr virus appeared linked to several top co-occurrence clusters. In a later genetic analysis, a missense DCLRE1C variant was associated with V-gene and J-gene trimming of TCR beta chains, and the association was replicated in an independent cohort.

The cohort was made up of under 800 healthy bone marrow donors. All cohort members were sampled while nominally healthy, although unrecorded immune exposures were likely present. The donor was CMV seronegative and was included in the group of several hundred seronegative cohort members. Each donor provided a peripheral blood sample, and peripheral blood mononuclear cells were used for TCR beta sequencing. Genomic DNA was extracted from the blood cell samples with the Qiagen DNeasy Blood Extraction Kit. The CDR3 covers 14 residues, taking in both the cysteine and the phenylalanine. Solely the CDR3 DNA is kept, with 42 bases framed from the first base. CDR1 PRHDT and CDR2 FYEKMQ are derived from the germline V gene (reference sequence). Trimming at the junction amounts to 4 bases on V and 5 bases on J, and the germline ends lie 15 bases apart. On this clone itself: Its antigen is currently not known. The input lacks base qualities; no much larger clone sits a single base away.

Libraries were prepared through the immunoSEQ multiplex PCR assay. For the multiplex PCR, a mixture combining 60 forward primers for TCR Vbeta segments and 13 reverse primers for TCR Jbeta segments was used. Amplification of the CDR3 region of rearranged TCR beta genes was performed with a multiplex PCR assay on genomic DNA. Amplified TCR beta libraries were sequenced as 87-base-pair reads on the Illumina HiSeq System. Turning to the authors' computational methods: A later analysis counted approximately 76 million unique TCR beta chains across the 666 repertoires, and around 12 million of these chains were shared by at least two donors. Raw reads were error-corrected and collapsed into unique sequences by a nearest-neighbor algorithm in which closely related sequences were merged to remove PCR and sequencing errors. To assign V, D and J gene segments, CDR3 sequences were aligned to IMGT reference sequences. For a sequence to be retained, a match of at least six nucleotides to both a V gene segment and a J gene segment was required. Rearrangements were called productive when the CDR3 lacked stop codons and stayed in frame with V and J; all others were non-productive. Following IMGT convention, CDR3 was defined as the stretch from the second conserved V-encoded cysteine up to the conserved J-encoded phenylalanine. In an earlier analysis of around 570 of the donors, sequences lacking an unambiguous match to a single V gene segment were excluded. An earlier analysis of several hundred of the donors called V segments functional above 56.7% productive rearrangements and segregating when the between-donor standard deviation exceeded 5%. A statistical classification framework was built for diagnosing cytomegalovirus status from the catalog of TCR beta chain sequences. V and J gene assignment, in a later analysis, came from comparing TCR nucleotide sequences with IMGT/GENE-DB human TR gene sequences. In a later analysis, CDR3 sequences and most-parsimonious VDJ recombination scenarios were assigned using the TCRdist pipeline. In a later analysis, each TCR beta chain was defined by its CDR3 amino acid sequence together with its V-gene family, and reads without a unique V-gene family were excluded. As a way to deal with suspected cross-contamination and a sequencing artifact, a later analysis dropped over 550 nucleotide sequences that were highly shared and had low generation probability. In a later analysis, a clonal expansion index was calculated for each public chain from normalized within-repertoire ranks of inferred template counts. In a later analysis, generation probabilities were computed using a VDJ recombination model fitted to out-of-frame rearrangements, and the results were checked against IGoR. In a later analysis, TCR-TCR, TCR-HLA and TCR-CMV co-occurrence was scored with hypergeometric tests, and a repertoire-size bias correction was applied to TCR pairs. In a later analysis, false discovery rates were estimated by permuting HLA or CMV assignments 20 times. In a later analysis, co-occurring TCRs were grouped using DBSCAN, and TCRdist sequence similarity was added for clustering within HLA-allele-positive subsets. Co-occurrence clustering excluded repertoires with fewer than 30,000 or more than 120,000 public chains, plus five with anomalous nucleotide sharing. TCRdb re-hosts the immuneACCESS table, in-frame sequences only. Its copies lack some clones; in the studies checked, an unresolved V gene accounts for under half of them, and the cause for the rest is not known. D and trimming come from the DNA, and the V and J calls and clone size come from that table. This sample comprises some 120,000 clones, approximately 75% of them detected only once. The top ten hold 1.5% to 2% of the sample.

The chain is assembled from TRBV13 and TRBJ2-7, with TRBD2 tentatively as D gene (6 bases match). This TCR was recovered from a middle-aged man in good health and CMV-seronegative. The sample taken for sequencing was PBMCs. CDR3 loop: CASSSGLEGDEQYF. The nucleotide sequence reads TGTGCCAGCAGCTCCGGCTTGGAGGGTGACGAGCAGTACTTC.